The 15 T cell receptor beta chains below all came from one sample that was sequenced in a study of T-cell memory formation after mild COVID-19. TCRdb reprocessed the 5' RACE reads via MiXCR and lists one record per CDR3 protein. The sample contains about 270,000 distinct CDR3 sequences, roughly 14% of which appear only once. Sequenced: PBMCs or a T cell subset sorted from them (not recorded which). These TCRs come from an adult woman who had mild COVID-19 (a few samples of this study predate the infection). Cell type and time point are not known.

This clonotype was observed a few times. V gene TRBV7-2 combines with J gene TRBJ2-3; 11 positions agree with TRBD2. This CDR3 comprises 19 residues. Germline values: CDR1 SGHTA, CDR2 FQGNSA. Trimming removed 1 base from V and 2 bases from J; junction bases left unmatched: 11. The CDR3 loop is CASSLVLAGVVGTTDTQYF. In DNA, the CDR3 is TGTGCCAGCAGCTTAGTACTAGCGGGAGTGGTAGGGACCACAGATACGCAGTATTTT.

This clonotype showed up many times. V usage is TRBV6-6 and J usage is TRBJ2-7, with TRBD1 matching over 8 bases. CDR3 length equals 17 residues. Germline V gene data show CDR1 as MNHNY and CDR2 as SVGAGI (reference sequence). With V trimmed by 1 base and J by 2 bases, 10 bases remained unmatched. The CDR3 sequence is CASSYYGQGERAYEQYF. The CDR3 nucleotides are TGTGCCAGCAGTTACTATGGACAGGGAGAGAGGGCCTACGAGCAGTACTTC.

V is TRBV20-1 and J is TRBJ2-7, with TRBD2 matching over 13 bases. The germline CDR1 and CDR2 sequences are DFQATT and SNEGSKA (reference sequence). J was trimmed by 3 bases and V by 0 bases; bases with no gene match: 2. CDR3 length: 15 amino acids. The CDR3 nucleotides are TGCAGTGCTAGAGATGGACTAGCGGGAGACTACGAGCAGTACTTC. It is translated as CSARDGLAGDYEQYF.

This clonotype has only a few counts. The chain recombines TRBV7-3 with TRBJ2-5; 9 nucleotides align to TRBD2. Germline assignment: CDR1 SGHTA and CDR2 FQGTGA. The CDR3 extends over 15 amino acids. Trimming cost V 5 bases and J 5 bases; bases outside gene matches: 9. CDR3 loop: CASSPAGGPVETQYF. CDR3 coding DNA: TGTGCCAGCAGCCCCGCGGGGGGGCCAGTTGAGACCCAGTACTTC. Full variable domain (remainder filled in from reference TRBV7-3 and TRBJ2-5): GAGVSQTPSNKVTEKGKYVELRCDPISGHTALYWYRQSLGQGPEFLIYFQGTGAADDSGLPNDRFFAVRPEGSVSTLKIQRTERGDSAVYLCASSPAGGPVETQYFGPGTRLLVL.

The V and J genes are TRBV5-1 and TRBJ1-1; D is perhaps TRBD1 (6 bases). CDR3 size: 15 residues. V was pared by 3 bases and J by 6 bases, with 18 bases between. The germline V gene encodes CDR1 SGHRS and CDR2 YFSETQ. As DNA, the CDR3 is TGCGCCAGCAGCTCACAGGGTGGAGGTGGGCCTGAAGCTTTCTTT. Translating it yields CASSSQGGGGPEAFF.

The chain employs TRBV5-1 and TRBJ1-2; TRBD1 is a possible D gene (6 bases). The germline V gene encodes CDR1 SGHRS and CDR2 YFSETQ. The CDR3 contains 14 residues. V lost 4 bases and J 6 bases, leaving 16 bases between the germline ends. This CDR3 is CASSLGTGYDGYTF. CDR3 coding DNA: TGCGCCAGCAGCCTGGGCACAGGGTACGATGGCTACACCTTC.

This clonotype was picked up a small number of times. V usage is TRBV7-6 and J usage is TRBJ1-5, with D perhaps matching TRBD1 (5 bases). Germline CDR1 SGHVS, CDR2 FNYEAQ. CDR3 size: 17 residues. With 1 base removed from V and 4 bases from J, the gap between germline ends came to 17 bases. CDR3 residues: CASSLGAGQGGNQPQHF. CDR3 bases: TGTGCCAGCAGCTTAGGGGCTGGGCAGGGCGGTAATCAGCCCCAGCATTTT.

The chain combines TRBV6-6 with TRBJ2-1; the D gene is possibly TRBD1 (6 bases). The CDR3 runs to 13 residues. Trimming removed 6 bases at V and 6 bases at J, with 12 bases between. Germline V gene data show CDR1 as MNHNY and CDR2 as SVGAGI (reference sequence). In DNA, the CDR3 is TGTGCCAGCAGCCCCGTGGACAGCAATGAGCAGTTCTTC. Protein: CASSPVDSNEQFF.

The V gene is TRBV7-8, the J gene TRBJ2-7, with D maybe TRBD2 (5 bases). Trimming pared 5 bases from V and 7 bases from J, leaving 15 bases between. From germline, CDR1 is SGHVS and CDR2 FQNEAQ. This CDR3 has 13 residues. The CDR3 region is CASSAQEEREQYF. The CDR3 DNA sequence: TGTGCCAGCAGCGCTCAGGAGGAACGTGAGCAGTACTTC.

There are a few counts of this clonotype. This chain uses TRBV20-1 with TRBJ2-7, with D unclear. This CDR3 region has 16 residues. Germline CDR1 and CDR2: DFQATT and SNEGSKA (reference sequence). Deletions cut 2 bases from V and 3 bases from J, with 20 bases between. The CDR3: CSARPHPLRAVYEQYF. CDR3 nucleotide sequence: TGCAGTGCTAGACCGCACCCCCTCCGGGCGGTCTACGAGCAGTACTTC.

This clonotype was seen at least ten times. The chain uses TRBV29-1 and TRBJ2-2; 12 bases align to TRBD2. Germline V gives CDR1 SQVTM, CDR2 ANQGSEA. The ends lost 7 bases at V and 1 base at J; junction bases unmatched: 4. The CDR3 loop spans 15 amino acids. CDR3: CSAKLAGGNTGELFF. DNA for the CDR3: TGCAGCGCCAAACTAGCGGGAGGGAACACCGGGGAGCTGTTTTTT.

This CDR3 reads CSAPRGSLHF. The CDR3 nucleotides read TGCAGTGCCCCGCGGGGCTCCCTCCACTTT. V and J are TRBV20-1 and TRBJ1-6; perhaps TRBD1 as D (5 bases). This CDR3 is 10 amino acids long. The germline gives CDR1 DFQATT, CDR2 SNEGSKA (reference sequence). Deletions cut 6 bases from V and 14 bases from J, with 11 bases between.

The CDR3 DNA is TGTGCCAGCAGTTACATCCAGAGCTCCATGAACACTGAAGCTTTCTTT. Protein product: CASSYIQSSMNTEAFF. The rearrangement uses TRBV6-2 or TRBV6-3 and TRBJ1-1; the D is unclear. Germline CDR1 MNHEY, CDR2 SVGEGT. The V end lost 2 bases, the J end lost 0 bases, and 13 bases lay between the germline ends. The CDR3 is 16 residues long.

This rearrangement joins TRBV2 to TRBJ1-2; perhaps TRBD1 as D (5 bases). The CDR3 runs 15 residues. Per germline, CDR1 SNHLY and CDR2 FYNNEI. Trimming removed 6 bases at V and 5 bases at J, with 19 bases between. CDR3 sequence reads: CASSSEGRAEYGYTF. The CDR3 nucleotides are TGTGCCAGCAGCTCAGAGGGGAGGGCGGAATATGGCTACACCTTC. Complete variable domain (other parts from reference TRBV2 and TRBJ1-2): EPEVTQTPSHQVTQMGQEVILRCVPISNHLYFYWYRQILGQKVEFLVSFYNNEISEKSEIFDDQFSVERPDGSNFTLKIRSTKLEDSAMYFCASSSEGRAEYGYTFGSGTRLTVV.

This chain joins TRBV12-3 or TRBV12-4 and TRBJ2-3; 8 nucleotides match TRBD2. V dropped 5 bases and J dropped 2; count of bases not matched to a gene: 6. The CDR3 covers 15 residues. CDR3 loop: CASSVGLVYTDTQYF. CDR3 in DNA: TGTGCCAGCAGTGTGGGACTAGTGTACACAGATACGCAGTATTTT.